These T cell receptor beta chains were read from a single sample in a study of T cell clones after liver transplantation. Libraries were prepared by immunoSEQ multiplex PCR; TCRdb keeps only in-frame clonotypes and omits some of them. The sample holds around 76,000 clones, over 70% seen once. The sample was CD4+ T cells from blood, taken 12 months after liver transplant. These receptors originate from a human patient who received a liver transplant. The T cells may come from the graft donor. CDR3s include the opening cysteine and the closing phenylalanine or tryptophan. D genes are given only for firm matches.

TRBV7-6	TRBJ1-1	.	CASSPMRGSAEAFF	TGTGCCAGCAGCCCGATGAGGGGGTCCGCTGAAGCTTTCTTT
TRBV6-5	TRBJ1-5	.	CASSYSGGPQHF	TGTGCCAGCAGTTACTCCGGGGGGCCCCAGCATTTT
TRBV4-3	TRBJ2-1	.	CASSQDTGEGGNEQFF	TGCGCCAGCAGCCAAGATACGGGAGAGGGGGGCAATGAGCAGTTCTTC
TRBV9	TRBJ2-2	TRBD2	CASSSWGGGRNTGELFF	TGTGCCAGCAGCTCCTGGGGGGGTGGCCGGAACACCGGGGAGCTGTTTTTT
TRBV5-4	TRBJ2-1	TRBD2	CASSQNLLAGNYNEQFF	TGTGCCAGCAGCCAAAACCTCCTAGCGGGAAACTACAATGAGCAGTTCTTC
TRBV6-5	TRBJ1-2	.	CASTQGRTNYGYTF	TGTGCCAGCACCCAGGGACGGACCAACTATGGCTACACCTTC
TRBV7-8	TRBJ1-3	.	CASSLRVGSGNTIYF	TGTGCCAGCAGCTTACGGGTGGGCTCTGGAAACACCATATATTTT
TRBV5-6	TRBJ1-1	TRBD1	CASRGTGRNTEAFF	TGTGCCAGCAGGGGGACAGGGAGAAACACTGAAGCTTTCTTT
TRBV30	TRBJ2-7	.	CAWSAGVHYEQYF	TGTGCCTGGAGTGCAGGGGTACACTACGAGCAGTACTTC
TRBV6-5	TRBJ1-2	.	CASRSANYGYTF	TGTGCCTCCCGGTCGGCTAACTATGGCTACACCTTC
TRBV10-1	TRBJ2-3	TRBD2	CASSDSGRARDTQYF	TGCGCCAGCAGTGATAGCGGGAGGGCCCGGGATACGCAGTATTTT
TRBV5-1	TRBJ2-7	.	CASSPPEGVKQYF	TGCGCCAGCAGCCCCCCGGAGGGTGTTAAGCAGTACTTC
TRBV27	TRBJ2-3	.	CASSWRNTDTQYF	TGTGCCAGCAGTTGGAGGAACACAGATACGCAGTATTTT
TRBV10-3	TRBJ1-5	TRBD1	CAISLDRGSGQPQHF	TGTGCCATCAGCTTAGACAGGGGAAGCGGTCAGCCCCAGCATTTT
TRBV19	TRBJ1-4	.	CASSRREAGRNEKLFF	TGTGCCAGTAGTAGAAGGGAGGCAGGTCGAAATGAAAAACTGTTTTTT
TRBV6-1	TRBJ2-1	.	CASVRGFAEQFF	TGTGCCAGCGTACGCGGATTTGCGGAGCAGTTCTTC
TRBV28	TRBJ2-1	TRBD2	CASSFSGPGAYNEQFF	TGTGCCAGCAGCTTTAGCGGGCCGGGAGCCTACAATGAGCAGTTCTTC
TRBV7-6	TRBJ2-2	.	CASSLKGANTGELFF	TGTGCCAGCAGCTTAAAGGGTGCGAACACCGGGGAGCTGTTTTTT
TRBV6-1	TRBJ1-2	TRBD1	CASSKTITGDYGYTF	TGTGCCAGCAGTAAGACGATAACAGGGGACTATGGCTACACCTTC
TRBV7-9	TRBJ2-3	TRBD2	CASRLGTSGLRDTQYF	TGTGCCAGCAGATTGGGGACTAGCGGCCTTAGGGATACGCAGTATTTT
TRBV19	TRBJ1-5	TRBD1	CASSIIGDSDQPQHF	TGTGCCAGTAGTATAATTGGGGACAGCGATCAGCCCCAGCATTTT